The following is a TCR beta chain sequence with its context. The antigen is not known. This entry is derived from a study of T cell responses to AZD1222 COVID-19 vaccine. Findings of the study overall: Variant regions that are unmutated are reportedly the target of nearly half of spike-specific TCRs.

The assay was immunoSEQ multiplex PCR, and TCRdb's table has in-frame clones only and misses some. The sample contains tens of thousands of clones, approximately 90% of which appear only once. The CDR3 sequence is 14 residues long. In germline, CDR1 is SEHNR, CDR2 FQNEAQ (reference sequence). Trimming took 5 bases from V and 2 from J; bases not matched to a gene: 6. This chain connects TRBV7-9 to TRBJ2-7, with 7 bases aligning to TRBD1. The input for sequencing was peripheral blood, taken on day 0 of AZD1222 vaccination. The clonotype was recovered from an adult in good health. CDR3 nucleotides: TGTGCCAGCAGCCCAGACAGGGTCCCCTACGAGCAGTACTTC. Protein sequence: CASSPDRVPYEQYF.